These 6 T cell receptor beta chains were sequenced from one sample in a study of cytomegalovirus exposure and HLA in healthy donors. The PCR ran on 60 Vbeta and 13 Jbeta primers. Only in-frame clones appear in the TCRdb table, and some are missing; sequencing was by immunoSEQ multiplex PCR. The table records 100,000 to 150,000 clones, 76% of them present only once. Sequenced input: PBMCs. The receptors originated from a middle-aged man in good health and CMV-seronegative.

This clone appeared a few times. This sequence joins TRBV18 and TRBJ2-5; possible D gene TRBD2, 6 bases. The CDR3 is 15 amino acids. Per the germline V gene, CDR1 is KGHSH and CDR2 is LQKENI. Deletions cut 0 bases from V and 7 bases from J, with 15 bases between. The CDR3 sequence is CASSPPRPGVLTQYF. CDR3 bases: TGTGCCAGCTCACCACCGAGGCCGGGGGTGTTGACCCAGTACTTC.

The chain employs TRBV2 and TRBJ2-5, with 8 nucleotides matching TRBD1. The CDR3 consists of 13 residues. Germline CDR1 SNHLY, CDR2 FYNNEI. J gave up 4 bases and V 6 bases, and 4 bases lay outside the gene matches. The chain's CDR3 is CASRDRVGETQYF. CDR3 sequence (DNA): TGTGCCAGCAGGGACAGGGTCGGAGAGACCCAGTACTTC.

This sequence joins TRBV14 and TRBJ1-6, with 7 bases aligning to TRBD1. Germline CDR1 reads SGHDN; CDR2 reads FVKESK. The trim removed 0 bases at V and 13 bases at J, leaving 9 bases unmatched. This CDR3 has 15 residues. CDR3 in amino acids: CASSQEDTTGPPLHF. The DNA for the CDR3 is TGTGCCAGCAGCCAAGAAGACACGACAGGGCCGCCCCTCCACTTT.

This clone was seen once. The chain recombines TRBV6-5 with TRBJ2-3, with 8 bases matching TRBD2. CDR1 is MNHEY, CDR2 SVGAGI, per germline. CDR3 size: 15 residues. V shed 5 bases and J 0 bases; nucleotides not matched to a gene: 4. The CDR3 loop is CASSAASGSTDTQYF. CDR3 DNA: TGTGCCAGCAGTGCGGCTAGCGGGAGCACAGATACGCAGTATTTT.

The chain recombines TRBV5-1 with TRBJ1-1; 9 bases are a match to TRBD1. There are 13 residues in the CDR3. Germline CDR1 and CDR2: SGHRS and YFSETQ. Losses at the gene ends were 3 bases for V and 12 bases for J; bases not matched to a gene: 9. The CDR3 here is CASSSGTGIGSFF. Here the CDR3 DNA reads TGCGCCAGCAGCTCGGGGACAGGGATCGGTTCTTTCTTT.

In DNA form, the CDR3 reads TGTGCCATTGCCCGGCCTGGGGGCTCGGAGACCCAGTACTTC. Translating gives CAIARPGGSETQYF. The gene calls are TRBV10-3 and TRBJ2-5, with D perhaps matching TRBD1 (6 bases). CDR3 length: 14 amino acids. Germline V gives CDR1 ENHRY, CDR2 SYGVKD. Trimming cost V 9 bases and J 5 bases, with 19 bases left between them.